This T cell receptor (beta chain) was identified in a study of control samples from healthy donors and cancer patients. The count of this clone is one. Assay used: immunoSEQ multiplex PCR; TCRdb lists only in-frame clones, some missing. The sample lists about 80,000 clones, approximately 91% seen once, with around 5.7% in the top ten. CDR1 and CDR2 from the germline V gene are SNHLY and FYNNEI. There are 12 residues in the CDR3. V was trimmed by 3 bases and J by 10 bases, leaving 7 bases between them. The chain employs TRBV2 and TRBJ1-6; unclear D gene. The sequence was obtained from a woman aged 50 to 65 in good health. Material for sequencing was blood. CDR3: CASSDNYSPLHF. In DNA, the CDR3 is TGTGCCAGCAGTGATAATTACTCACCCCTCCACTTT.